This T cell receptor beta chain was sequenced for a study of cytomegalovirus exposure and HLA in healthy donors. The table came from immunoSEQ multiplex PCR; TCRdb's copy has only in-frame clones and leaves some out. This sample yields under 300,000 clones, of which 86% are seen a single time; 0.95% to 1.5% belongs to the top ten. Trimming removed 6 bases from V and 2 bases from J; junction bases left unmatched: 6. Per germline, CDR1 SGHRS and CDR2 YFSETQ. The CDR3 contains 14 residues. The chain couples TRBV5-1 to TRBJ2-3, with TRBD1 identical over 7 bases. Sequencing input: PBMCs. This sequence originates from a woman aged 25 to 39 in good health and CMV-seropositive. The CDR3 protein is CASTMGQITDTQYF. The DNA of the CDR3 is TGCGCCAGCACCATGGGACAGATCACAGATACGCAGTATTTT.